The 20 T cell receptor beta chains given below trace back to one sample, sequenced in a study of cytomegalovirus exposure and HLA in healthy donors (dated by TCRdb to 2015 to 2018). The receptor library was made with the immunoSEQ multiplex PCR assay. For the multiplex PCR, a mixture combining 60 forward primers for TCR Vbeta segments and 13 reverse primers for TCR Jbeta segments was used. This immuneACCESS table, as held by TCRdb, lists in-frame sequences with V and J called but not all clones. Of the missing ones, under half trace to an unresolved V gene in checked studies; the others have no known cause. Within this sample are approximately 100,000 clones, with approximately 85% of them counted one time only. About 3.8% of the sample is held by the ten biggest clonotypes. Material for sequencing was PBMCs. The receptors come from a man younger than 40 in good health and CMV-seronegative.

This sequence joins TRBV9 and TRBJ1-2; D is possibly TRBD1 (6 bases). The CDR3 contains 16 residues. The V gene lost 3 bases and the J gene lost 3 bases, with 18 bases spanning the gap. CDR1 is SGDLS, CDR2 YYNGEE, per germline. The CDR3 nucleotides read TGTGCCAGCAGCGGTAGCCCACAACAGGGAGACTATGGCTACACCTTC. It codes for CASSGSPQQGDYGYTF.

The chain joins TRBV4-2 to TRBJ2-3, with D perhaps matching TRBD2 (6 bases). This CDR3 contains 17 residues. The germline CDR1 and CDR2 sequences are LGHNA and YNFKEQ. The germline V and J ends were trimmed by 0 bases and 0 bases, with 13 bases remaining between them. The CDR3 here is CASSQDGRSLSTDTQYF. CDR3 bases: TGTGCCAGCAGCCAAGATGGGAGGAGCCTTAGCACAGATACGCAGTATTTT.

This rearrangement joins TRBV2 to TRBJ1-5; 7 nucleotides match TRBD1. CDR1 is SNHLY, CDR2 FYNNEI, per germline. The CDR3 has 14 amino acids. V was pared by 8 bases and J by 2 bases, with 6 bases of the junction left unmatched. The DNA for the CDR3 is TGTGCCAGCGGTGGGCAGGGGGGCAATCAGCCCCAGCATTTT. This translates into CASGGQGGNQPQHF.

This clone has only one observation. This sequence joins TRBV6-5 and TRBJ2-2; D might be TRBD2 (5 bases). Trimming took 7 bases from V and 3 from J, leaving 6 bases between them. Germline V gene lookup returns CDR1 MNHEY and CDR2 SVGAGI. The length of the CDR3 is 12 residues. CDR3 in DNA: TGTGCCAGCAAGAGGGACACCGGGGAGCTGTTTTTT. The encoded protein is CASKRDTGELFF.

The CDR3 DNA sequence: TGTGCCAGCAGTGCGGGACAAATTACCTACGAGCAGTACTTC. This translates into CASSAGQITYEQYF. The V gene is TRBV6-1, the J gene TRBJ2-7, with D possibly TRBD1 on 6 matching bases. CDR3 size: 14 residues. In germline, CDR1 is MNHNS, CDR2 SASEGT. V was trimmed by 4 bases and J by 2 bases, leaving 12 bases between them.

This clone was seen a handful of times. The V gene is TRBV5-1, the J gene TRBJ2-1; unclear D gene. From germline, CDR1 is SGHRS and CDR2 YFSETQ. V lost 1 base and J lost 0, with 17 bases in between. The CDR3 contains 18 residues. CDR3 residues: CASSLSFLAVSSYNEQFF. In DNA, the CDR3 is TGCGCCAGCAGCTTGTCGTTCTTGGCGGTTAGCTCCTACAATGAGCAGTTCTTC.

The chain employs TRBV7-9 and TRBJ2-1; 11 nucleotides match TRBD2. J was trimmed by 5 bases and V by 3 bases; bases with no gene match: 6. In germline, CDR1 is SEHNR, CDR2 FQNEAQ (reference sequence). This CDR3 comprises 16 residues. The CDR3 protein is CASSLATGLADNEQFF. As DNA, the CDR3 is TGTGCCAGCAGCTTGGCTACGGGACTAGCGGACAATGAGCAGTTCTTC.

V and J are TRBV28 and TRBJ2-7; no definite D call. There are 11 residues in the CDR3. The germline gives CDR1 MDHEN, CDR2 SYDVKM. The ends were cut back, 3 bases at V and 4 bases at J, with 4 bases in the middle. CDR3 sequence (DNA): TGTGCCAGCAGTTTTGAGTACGAGCAGTACTTC. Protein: CASSFEYEQYF.

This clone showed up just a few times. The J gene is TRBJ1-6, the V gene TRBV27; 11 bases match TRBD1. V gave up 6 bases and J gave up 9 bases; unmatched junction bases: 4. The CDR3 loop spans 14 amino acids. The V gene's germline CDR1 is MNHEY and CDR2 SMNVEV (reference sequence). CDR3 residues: CASSKGQGGSPLHF. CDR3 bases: TGTGCCAGCAGCAAGGGACAGGGGGGTTCACCCCTCCACTTT.

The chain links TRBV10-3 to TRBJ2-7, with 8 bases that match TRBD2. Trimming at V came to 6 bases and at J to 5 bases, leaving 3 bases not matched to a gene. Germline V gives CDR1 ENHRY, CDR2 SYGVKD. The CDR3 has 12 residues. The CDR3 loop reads CAIRTSDDEQYF. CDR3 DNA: TGTGCCATCAGGACTAGCGATGACGAGCAGTACTTC.

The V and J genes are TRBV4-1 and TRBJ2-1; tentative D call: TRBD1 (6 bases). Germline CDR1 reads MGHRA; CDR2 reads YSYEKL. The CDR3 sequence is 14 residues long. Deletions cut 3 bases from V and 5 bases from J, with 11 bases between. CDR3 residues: CASSQWTADNEQFF. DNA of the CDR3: TGCGCCAGCAGCCAGTGGACAGCAGACAATGAGCAGTTCTTC.

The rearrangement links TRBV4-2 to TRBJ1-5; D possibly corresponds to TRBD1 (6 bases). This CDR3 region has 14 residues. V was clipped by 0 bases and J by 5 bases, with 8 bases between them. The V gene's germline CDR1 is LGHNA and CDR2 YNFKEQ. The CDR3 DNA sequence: TGTGCCAGCAGCCAAGACAGGACAGATCAGCCCCAGCATTTT. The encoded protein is CASSQDRTDQPQHF.

CDR3 region: CASSLAPEETQYF. For the CDR3, the DNA is TGCGCCAGCAGCTTGGCGCCGGAGGAGACCCAGTACTTC. The chain links TRBV5-1 to TRBJ2-5, with D unclear. This CDR3 region has 13 residues. V was trimmed by 0 bases and J by 5 bases, leaving 8 bases between them. The V gene's germline CDR1 is SGHRS and CDR2 YFSETQ.

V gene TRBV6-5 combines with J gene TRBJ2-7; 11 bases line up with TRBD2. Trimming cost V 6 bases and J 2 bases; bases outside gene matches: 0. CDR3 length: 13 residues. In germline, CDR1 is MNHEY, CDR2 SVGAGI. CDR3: CASRTSGTYEQYF. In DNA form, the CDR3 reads TGTGCCAGCAGGACTAGCGGGACCTACGAGCAGTACTTC.

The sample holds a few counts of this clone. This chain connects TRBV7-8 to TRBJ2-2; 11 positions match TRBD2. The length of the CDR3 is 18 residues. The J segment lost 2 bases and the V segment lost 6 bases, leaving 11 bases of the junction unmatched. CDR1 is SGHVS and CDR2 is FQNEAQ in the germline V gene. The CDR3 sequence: CASRLPLRLAGNTGELFF. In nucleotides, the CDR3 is TGTGCCAGCAGACTTCCTCTAAGACTAGCGGGAAACACCGGGGAGCTGTTTTTT. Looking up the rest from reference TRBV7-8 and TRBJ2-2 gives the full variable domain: GAGVSQSPRYKVAKRGQDVALRCDPISGHVSLFWYQQALGQGPEFLTYFQNEAQLDKSGLPSDRFFAERPEGSVSTLKIQRTQQEDSAVYLCASRLPLRLAGNTGELFFGEGSRLTVL.

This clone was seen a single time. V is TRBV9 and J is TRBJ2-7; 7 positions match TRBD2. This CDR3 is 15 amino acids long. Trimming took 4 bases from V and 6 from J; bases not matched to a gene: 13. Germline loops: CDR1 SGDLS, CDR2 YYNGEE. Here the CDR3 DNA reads TGTGCCAGCAGCCCCCTTTCAGGACTAGTGGGCGAGCAGTACTTC. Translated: CASSPLSGLVGEQYF.

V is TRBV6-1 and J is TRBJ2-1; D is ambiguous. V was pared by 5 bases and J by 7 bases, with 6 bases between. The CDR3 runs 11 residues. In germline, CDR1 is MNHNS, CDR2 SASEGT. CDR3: CASSPRNEQFF. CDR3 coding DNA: TGTGCCAGCAGTCCCAGGAATGAGCAGTTCTTC.

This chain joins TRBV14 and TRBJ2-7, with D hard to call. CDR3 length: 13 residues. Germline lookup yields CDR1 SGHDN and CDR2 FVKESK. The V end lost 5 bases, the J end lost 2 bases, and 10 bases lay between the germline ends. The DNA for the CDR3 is TGTGCCAGCAGCGGCATCCCCGCCTACGAGCAGTACTTC. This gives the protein CASSGIPAYEQYF.

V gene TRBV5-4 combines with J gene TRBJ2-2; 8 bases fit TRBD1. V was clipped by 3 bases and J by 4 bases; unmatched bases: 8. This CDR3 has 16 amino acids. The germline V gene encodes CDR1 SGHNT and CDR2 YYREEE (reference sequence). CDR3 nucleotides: TGTGCCAGCAGCTCCGGACAGGGTCGTACCACCGGGGAGCTGTTTTTT. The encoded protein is CASSSGQGRTTGELFF.

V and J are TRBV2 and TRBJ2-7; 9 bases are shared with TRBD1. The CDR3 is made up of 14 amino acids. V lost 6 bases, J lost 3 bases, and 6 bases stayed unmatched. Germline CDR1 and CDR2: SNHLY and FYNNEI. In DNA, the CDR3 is TGTGCCAGCAGATGGACAGGGGAACACTACGAGCAGTACTTC. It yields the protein CASRWTGEHYEQYF.